Listed below are T cell receptor beta chains from one sample, sequenced in a study of cytotoxic CD8 clonotypes in ibrutinib-treated CLL. Clones were read by immunoSEQ multiplex PCR, and TCRdb kept only the in-frame ones, dropping some. Among some 25,000 clones listed, 65% to 70% were seen once. The sequences come from PBMCs, collected at disease progression, from a patient treated with ibrutinib. These receptors all come from a human donor with chronic lymphocytic leukemia. Each CDR3 is given with its conserved first and last residue. A D gene is named only where the DNA matches it firmly. The listing skips clone size in some rows; elsewhere it reads once, few, many or a size class.

CDR3: CASSRGAGTQFGPQHF
DNA: TGTGCCAGCAGCCGCGGAGCCGGGACACAGTTCGGACCCCAGCATTTT
size: .
V: TRBV7-8
D: .
J: TRBJ1-5

CDR3: CASSQDRVGSNSGNTIYF
DNA: TGCGCCAGCAGCCAAGATCGGGTGGGATCCAACTCTGGAAACACCATATATTTT
size: .
V: TRBV4-1
D: .
J: TRBJ1-3

CDR3: CASSYTDTRFPPLQETQYF
DNA: TGTGCCAGCAGCTACACGGACACTCGCTTTCCCCCTCTCCAAGAGACCCAGTACTTC
size: .
V: TRBV5-6
D: .
J: TRBJ2-5

CDR3: CASSSWDSGYEQYF
DNA: TGTGCCAGCAGCTCCTGGGACAGCGGCTACGAGCAGTACTTC
size: .
V: TRBV7-2
D: TRBD1
J: TRBJ2-7

CDR3: CASSLAWDSEFF
DNA: TGTGCCAGCAGCTTGGCGTGGGACTCCGAGTTCTTC
size: few
V: TRBV5-6
D: .
J: TRBJ2-1

CDR3: CASSHGTSGARGDTQYF
DNA: TGTGCCAGCAGCCACGGGACTAGCGGGGCCCGCGGGGATACGCAGTATTTT
size: .
V: TRBV5-4
D: TRBD2
J: TRBJ2-3

CDR3: CASSLRVDQETQYF
DNA: TGTGCCAGCAGCTTGAGAGTCGACCAAGAGACCCAGTACTTC
size: .
V: TRBV5-4
D: .
J: TRBJ2-5

CDR3: CASSDSQNNQPQHF
DNA: TGTGCCAGCTCCGACAGCCAGAACAATCAGCCCCAGCATTTT
size: .
V: TRBV18
D: .
J: TRBJ1-5

CDR3: CASSFFGGSNQPQHF
DNA: TGTGCCAGCAGTTTTTTCGGGGGCAGCAATCAGCCCCAGCATTTT
size: once
V: TRBV27
D: .
J: TRBJ1-5

CDR3: CAWGGQGAVRAFF
DNA: TGTGCCTGGGGGGGACAGGGGGCCGTTCGGGCTTTCTTT
size: .
V: TRBV30
D: TRBD1
J: TRBJ1-1

CDR3: CASSESQNYGYTF
DNA: TGTGCCAGCAGTGAAAGCCAGAACTATGGCTACACCTTC
size: medium-sized
V: TRBV2
D: .
J: TRBJ1-2

CDR3: CASSRGLSGNEKLFF
DNA: TGTGCCAGCAGTAGGGGCCTTTCGGGTAATGAAAAACTGTTTTTT
size: .
V: TRBV6-5
D: .
J: TRBJ1-4

CDR3: CASSRDNSPLHF
DNA: TGTGCCAGCAGCCGGGACAATTCACCCCTCCACTTT
size: once
V: TRBV7-2
D: .
J: TRBJ1-6

CDR3: CASSSVLCRYLLAKNIQYF
DNA: TGTGCCAGCAGCTCTGTCTTGTGTAGGTACCTATTAGCCAAAAACATTCAGTACTTC
size: .
V: TRBV5-6
D: .
J: TRBJ2-4

CDR3: CASSITGIYGYTF
DNA: TGTGCCAGCAGTATCACAGGGATTTATGGCTACACCTTC
size: .
V: TRBV27
D: .
J: TRBJ1-2

CDR3: CASSTRTPLHF
DNA: TGTGCCAGCAGCACGCGGACACCCCTCCACTTT
size: few
V: TRBV11-3
D: .
J: TRBJ1-6